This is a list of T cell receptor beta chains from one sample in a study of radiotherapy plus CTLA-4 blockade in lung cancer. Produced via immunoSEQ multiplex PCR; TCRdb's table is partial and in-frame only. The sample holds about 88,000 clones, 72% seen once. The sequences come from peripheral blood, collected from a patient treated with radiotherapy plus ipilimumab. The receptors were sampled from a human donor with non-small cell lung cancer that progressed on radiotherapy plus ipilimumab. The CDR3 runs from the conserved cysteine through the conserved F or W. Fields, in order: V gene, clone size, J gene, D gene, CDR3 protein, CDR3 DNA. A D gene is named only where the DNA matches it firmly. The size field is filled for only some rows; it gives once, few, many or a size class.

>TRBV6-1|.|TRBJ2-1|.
CATSGGNRGDEQFF
TGTGCCACGTCCGGGGGCAACCGGGGCGATGAGCAGTTCTTC
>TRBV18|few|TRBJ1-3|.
CASSPGQRSGNTIYF
TGTGCCAGCTCACCCGGACAGCGCTCTGGAAACACCATATATTTT
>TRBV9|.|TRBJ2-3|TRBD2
CASSGLLAGGTDTQYF
TGTGCCAGCAGCGGTCTGCTAGCGGGGGGCACAGATACGCAGTATTTT
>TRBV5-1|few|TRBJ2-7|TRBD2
CASSWGGVAGSEQYF
TGCGCCAGCAGCTGGGGAGGGGTAGCGGGATCCGAGCAGTACTTC
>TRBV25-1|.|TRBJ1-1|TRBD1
CASSAPPGQGLTEAFF
TGTGCCAGCAGTGCTCCACCGGGACAGGGGCTCACTGAAGCTTTCTTT
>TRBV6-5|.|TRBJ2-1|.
CASSYLGREQFF
TGTGCCAGCAGTTACTTGGGGCGCGAGCAGTTCTTC
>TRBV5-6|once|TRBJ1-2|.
CASSSLNYREFNYGYTF
TGTGCCAGCAGCTCTCTCAACTACAGGGAATTCAACTATGGCTACACCTTC
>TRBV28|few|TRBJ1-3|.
CASSIPGNTIYF
TGTGCCAGCTCTATACCTGGAAACACCATATATTTT
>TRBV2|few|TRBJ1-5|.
CASSERTEDQPQHF
TGTGCCAGCAGTGAAAGAACGGAAGATCAGCCCCAGCATTTT
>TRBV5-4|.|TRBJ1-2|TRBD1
CASSPYGQANYGYTF
TGTGCCAGCAGCCCCTACGGACAGGCCAACTATGGCTACACCTTC
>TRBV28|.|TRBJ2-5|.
CASSFRRGRLETQYF
TGTGCCAGCAGTTTTCGGAGGGGACGTTTAGAGACCCAGTACTTC
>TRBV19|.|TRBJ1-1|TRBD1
CASRTGQGAFF
TGTGCCAGTAGAACCGGACAGGGAGCTTTCTTT
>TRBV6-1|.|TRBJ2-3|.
CASSHYRLDTQYF
TGTGCCAGCAGTCACTACAGACTTGATACGCAGTATTTT
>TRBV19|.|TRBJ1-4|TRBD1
CASSTGQGGEKLFF
TGTGCCAGTAGTACGGGACAGGGGGGAGAAAAACTGTTTTTT
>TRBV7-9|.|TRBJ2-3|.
CASSLDYTDTQYF
TGTGCCAGCAGCTTGGACTACACAGATACGCAGTATTTT
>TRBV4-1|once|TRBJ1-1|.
CASSQQILGTEAFF
TGCGCCAGCAGCCAACAAATCCTAGGAACTGAAGCTTTCTTT
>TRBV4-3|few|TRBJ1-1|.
CASSPYGENTEAFF
TGCGCCAGCAGCCCCTACGGAGAGAACACTGAAGCTTTCTTT
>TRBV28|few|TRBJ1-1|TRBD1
CASSAGQLEAFF
TGTGCCAGCAGTGCGGGACAGCTTGAAGCTTTCTTT
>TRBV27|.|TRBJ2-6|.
CASARQAPSSGANVLTF
TGTGCCAGCGCCCGACAGGCACCCAGCTCTGGGGCCAACGTCCTGACTTTC
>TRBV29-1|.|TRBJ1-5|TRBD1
CSVGFCSGGSNQPQHF
TGCAGCGTTGGTTTCTGCTCAGGGGGGAGCAATCAGCCCCAGCATTTT
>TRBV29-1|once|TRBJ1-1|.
CSVTVNTEAFF
TGCAGCGTCACAGTAAACACTGAAGCTTTCTTT
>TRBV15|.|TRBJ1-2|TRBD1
CATSRSRQGALDGYTF
TGTGCCACCAGCAGATCCCGACAGGGGGCTCTGGATGGCTACACCTTC
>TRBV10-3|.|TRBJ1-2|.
CAISPARADGYTF
TGTGCCATCAGTCCAGCTAGGGCGGATGGCTACACCTTC
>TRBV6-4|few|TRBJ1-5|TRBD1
CVSHQQGDQPQHF
TGTGTCAGCCACCAACAGGGGGATCAGCCCCAGCATTTT
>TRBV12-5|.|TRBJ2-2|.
CASGIGRTLNTGELFF
TGTGCTAGTGGCATTGGTAGGACGTTGAACACCGGGGAGCTGTTTTTT
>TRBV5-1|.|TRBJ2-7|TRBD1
CASSSTPGTGDLYEQYF
TGCGCCAGCAGCTCCACCCCCGGGACAGGGGACTTATACGAGCAGTACTTC
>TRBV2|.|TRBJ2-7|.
CASSEEGRGSYEQYF
TGTGCCAGCAGTGAAGAGGGGCGGGGTTCCTACGAGCAGTACTTC
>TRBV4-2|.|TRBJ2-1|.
CASSQPGLYANEQFF
TGTGCCAGCAGCCAACCGGGACTTTACGCCAATGAGCAGTTCTTC
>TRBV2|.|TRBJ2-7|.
CASSAAPYEQYF
TGTGCCAGCAGTGCCGCCCCCTACGAGCAGTACTTC
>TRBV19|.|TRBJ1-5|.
CASSSLYAGRGGNQPQHF
TGTGCCAGTAGCTCCCTCTATGCGGGCCGGGGAGGCAATCAGCCCCAGCATTTT
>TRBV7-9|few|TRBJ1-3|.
CASSLRGIPGNTIYF
TGTGCCAGCAGCTTAAGAGGAATTCCTGGAAACACCATATATTTT
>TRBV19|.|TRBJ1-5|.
CASSIGTPGDQPQHF
TGTGCCAGTAGTATAGGGACACCAGGGGATCAGCCCCAGCATTTT
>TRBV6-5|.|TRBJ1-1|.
CASSRSENTEAFF
TGTGCCAGCAGCCGGTCGGAGAACACTGAAGCTTTCTTT
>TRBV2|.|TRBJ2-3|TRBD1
CASSEATGGMADTQYF
TGTGCCAGCAGTGAAGCGACAGGGGGCATGGCAGATACGCAGTATTTT
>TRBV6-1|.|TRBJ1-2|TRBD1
CASNPGTDYGYTF
TGTGCCAGCAACCCCGGGACAGATTATGGCTACACCTTC
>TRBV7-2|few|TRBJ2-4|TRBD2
CASSLVGVGSGANIQYF
TGTGCCAGCAGCTTAGTCGGGGTTGGGAGCGGGGCAAACATTCAGTACTTC
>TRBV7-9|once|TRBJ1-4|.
CASSLLGGGTLATNEKLFF
TGTGCCAGCAGCTTATTGGGTGGCGGGACACTTGCAACTAATGAAAAACTGTTTTTT
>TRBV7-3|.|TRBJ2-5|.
CASSLSVGETQYF
TGTGCCAGCAGCTTATCTGTTGGGGAGACCCAGTACTTC
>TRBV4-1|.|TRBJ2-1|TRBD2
CASSALAGANNEQFF
TGCGCCAGCAGCGCGCTAGCGGGGGCCAACAATGAGCAGTTCTTC
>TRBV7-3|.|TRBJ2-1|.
CASSLSGGENEQFF
TGTGCCAGCAGCTTAAGCGGAGGGGAAAATGAGCAGTTCTTC
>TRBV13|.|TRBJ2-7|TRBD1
CASSFPGGGEQYF
TGTGCCAGCAGCTTCCCAGGGGGTGGAGAGCAGTACTTC
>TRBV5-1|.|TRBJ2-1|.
CASSLSLGYNEQFF
TGCGCCAGCAGCTTGAGTCTGGGGTACAATGAGCAGTTCTTC
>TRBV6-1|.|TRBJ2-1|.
CASSLGTEQFF
TGTGCCAGCAGCCTTGGGACGGAGCAGTTCTTC
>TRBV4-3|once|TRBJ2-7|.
CASSQIVLRSGGEQYF
TGCGCCAGCAGCCAAATAGTCTTGCGAAGTGGGGGTGAGCAGTACTTC
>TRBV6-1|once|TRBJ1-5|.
CASSRDSNQPQHF
TGTGCCAGCAGTCGGGACAGCAATCAGCCCCAGCATTTT
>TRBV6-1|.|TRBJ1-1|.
CASSETMGGRLNTEAFF
TGTGCCAGCAGTGAAACCATGGGGGGCAGATTGAACACTGAAGCTTTCTTT